What follows are 15 T cell receptor beta chains derived from one specimen sequenced in a study of T cells in Graves' hyperthyroidism and ophthalmopathy. The TCR beta CDR3 regions underwent amplification using RNA transcripts as the source. A set of HTBI primers served as the primers for a first-round RT-PCR of the TCR CDR3. TCRdb ran MiXCR on the multiplex PCR reads and lists one entry per CDR3 protein. This table holds 450,000 to 600,000 distinct CDR3 sequences, just under 20% found once. Specimen: blood. The receptors come from a middle-aged man with Graves' ophthalmopathy.

This clonotype was detected many times. The chain combines TRBV3-1 with TRBJ2-7, with D tentatively TRBD1 or TRBD2 (5 bases each). The CDR3 extends over 13 amino acids. Germline values: CDR1 LGHDT, CDR2 YNNKEL (reference sequence). Deletions cut 3 bases from V and 0 bases from J, with 6 bases between. The CDR3 protein is CASSHGASYEQYF. CDR3 in DNA: TGTGCCAGCAGCCACGGGGCCTCCTACGAGCAGTACTTC.

This clonotype was seen a handful of times. The rearrangement uses TRBV7-2 and TRBJ2-3, with D perhaps TRBD1 or TRBD2 (6 bases each). The CDR3 is made up of 15 amino acids. Germline V CDR1 and CDR2: SGHTA, FQGNSA. Trimming shortened V by 4 bases and J by 6 bases, and 17 bases separated the two germline ends. CDR3 bases: TGTGCCAGCAGCTCCCGGGGGCGGGATTCGGATACGCAGTATTTT. Translated: CASSSRGRDSDTQYF.

This clonotype occurred many times. The chain is built from TRBV20-1 and TRBJ2-5; TRBD2 matches 7 bases. The V gene end was trimmed by 6 bases and the J gene end by 5 bases; junction bases not matched to a gene: 9. CDR1 is DFQATT and CDR2 is SNEGSKA in the germline V gene (reference sequence). CDR3 length equals 13 residues. This chain's CDR3 is CSATPDGRETQYF. The CDR3 DNA follows: TGCAGTGCCACCCCGGACGGGAGGGAGACCCAGTACTTC.

This clonotype has a count of ten or more. The chain is built from TRBV20-1 and TRBJ2-3; TRBD2 matches 10 bases. There are 16 residues in the CDR3. CDR1 and CDR2 (germline): DFQATT, SNEGSKA (reference sequence). V lost 8 bases and J lost 5; bases outside the gene matches: 16. For the CDR3, the DNA is TGCAGTAGAATGGGGGCTAGCGGGGGTAGGGTAGATACGCAGTATTTT. It specifies CSRMGASGGRVDTQYF.

The CDR3 loop reads CASTEMYPGGTGELFF. The DNA for the CDR3 is TGTGCCAGCACCGAGATGTACCCCGGTGGCACCGGGGAGCTGTTTTTT. V is TRBV7-9 and J is TRBJ2-2, with unresolved D. CDR1 SEHNR and CDR2 FQNEAQ come from the germline V gene (reference sequence). Trimming cost V 7 bases and J 4 bases, with 19 bases left between them. There are 16 residues in the CDR3.

V and J are TRBV7-2 and TRBJ1-1, with D perhaps TRBD1 (6 bases). CDR1 and CDR2 from the germline V gene are SGHTA and FQGNSA. This CDR3 is 15 amino acids long. V shed 1 base and J shed 5 bases, with 14 bases lying between them. Here the CDR3 DNA reads TGTGCCAGCAGCTTAGGTCAGGGGCAGGAGACTGAAGCTTTCTTT. Translation: CASSLGQGQETEAFF.

This clonotype has at least ten counts. The chain links TRBV6-1 to TRBJ1-5; 9 bases map to TRBD1. This CDR3 contains 16 residues. The trim removed 6 bases at V and 1 base at J, leaving 7 bases unmatched. Germline assignment: CDR1 MNHNS and CDR2 SASEGT. CDR3 DNA sequence: TGTGCCAGCAGCTCCGGGACAGGGATGAGCAATCAGCCCCAGCATTTT. Its translation is CASSSGTGMSNQPQHF.

The V gene is TRBV11-2, the J gene TRBJ2-1, with 11 nucleotides matching TRBD2. Per germline, CDR1 SGHAT and CDR2 FQNNGV. Trimming cost V 6 bases and J 5 bases; bases outside gene matches: 9. The CDR3 is 16 residues long. CDR3 coding DNA: TGTGCCAGCAGAACATTAGCGGGGGGGCACAACAATGAGCAGTTCTTC. Its protein product is CASRTLAGGHNNEQFF.

This clonotype was seen only a few times. J is TRBJ1-1 and V is TRBV5-1; the D is unclear. V was clipped by 1 base and J by 0 bases, with 13 bases between them. This CDR3 region has 16 residues. CDR1 is SGHRS and CDR2 is YFSETQ in the germline V gene. Written as DNA, the CDR3 is TGCGCCAGCAGCTTGACTCCTCCCGAACTGAACACTGAAGCTTTCTTT. Protein product: CASSLTPPELNTEAFF.

There are a few counts of this clonotype. This chain connects TRBV18 to TRBJ2-3; 10 bases fit TRBD2. J gave up 2 bases and V 8 bases, and 7 bases lay outside the gene matches. Looked up from germline, CDR1 is KGHSH and CDR2 is LQKENI. CDR3 size: 15 residues. As DNA, the CDR3 is TGTGCCAGCGCCAGGACTAGCGGTTACACAGATACGCAGTATTTT. The encoded protein is CASARTSGYTDTQYF.

At least ten counts were recorded for this clonotype. This chain joins TRBV20-1 and TRBJ1-1; TRBD1 is a possible D gene (6 bases). The germline V and J ends were trimmed by 7 bases and 1 base, with 19 bases remaining between them. This CDR3 is built from 15 residues. Germline V CDR1 and CDR2: DFQATT, SNEGSKA (reference sequence). The CDR3 nucleotides are TGCAGTGGTCAACCCCCTACAGGGAGGAACACTGAAGCTTTCTTT. Translation gives CSGQPPTGRNTEAFF.

This clonotype was observed a handful of times. This chain connects TRBV30 to TRBJ1-2; no reliable D call. In germline, CDR1 is GTSNPN, CDR2 SVGIG (reference sequence). Trimming took 3 bases from V and 5 from J, leaving 7 bases between them. The CDR3 consists of 11 residues. The CDR3 DNA reads TGTGCCTGGAGAAAATCGTATGGCTACACCTTC. Its protein product is CAWRKSYGYTF.

The CDR3 sequence is CASSLLRSGELFF. The CDR3, as DNA: TGCGCCAGCAGCCTCTTAAGGTCCGGGGAGCTGTTTTTT. The chain recombines TRBV4-3 with TRBJ2-2, with D uncertain. Germline CDR1 is LGHNA and CDR2 is YSLEER. Trimming removed 4 bases at V and 6 bases at J, with 9 bases between. The CDR3 totals 13 residues.

This clonotype was observed many times. V is TRBV28 and J is TRBJ1-1; a possible D gene is TRBD1 (6 bases). V shed 8 bases and J shed 11 bases, with 21 bases lying between them. This CDR3 spans 13 amino acids. The germline gives CDR1 MDHEN, CDR2 SYDVKM. CDR3: CASYVGGAHGAFF. The DNA for the CDR3 is TGTGCCAGCTACGTTGGGGGGGCGCATGGGGCTTTCTTT.

This clonotype was picked up a small number of times. This rearrangement joins TRBV4-1 to TRBJ2-1; TRBD2 matches at 13 bases. The V gene's germline CDR1 is MGHRA and CDR2 YSYEKL. CDR3 size: 16 residues. V shed 2 bases, J shed 10 bases, and the junction held 8 bases outside the gene matches. The CDR3 reads CASSQPGLAGVREQFF. The CDR3 region has the DNA TGCGCCAGCAGCCAACCCGGACTAGCGGGGGTGCGAGAGCAGTTCTTC.